This T cell receptor (beta chain) was found in a study of blood T cells in healthy people across ages. A second PCR, run for roughly 7 to 11 cycles, used a sample-barcoded 5' primer plus a J-beta primer mix. A template-switch adaptor with 12 random nucleotides tagged each cDNA molecule. TCRdb passed the 5' RACE reads through MiXCR, listing each CDR3 protein once. The sample contains hundreds of thousands of distinct CDR3 sequences, around 25% of which appear only once. CDR1 and CDR2 from the germline V gene are SGHTA and FQGTGA. The CDR3 loop spans 14 amino acids. The same data also went into a second study, on T cells of mothers and their children. From that second work: Each child gave around 3 million TCR beta CDR3 reads (each mother, over 8.5 million). Detection yielded no persistent microchimeric T cell clones.

Specimen: blood. The V call is TRBV7-3, the J call TRBJ2-5, with TRBD2 matching over 9 bases. The end of the DNA fits TRBJ2-1 better, so the J call may be wrong. This receptor was identified in a boy aged 10-17 years in good health. CDR3 amino acids: CASSYGGRADEQFF. The CDR3 bases are TGTGCCAGCAGCTACGGCGGGAGGGCCGATGAGCAGTTCTTC.